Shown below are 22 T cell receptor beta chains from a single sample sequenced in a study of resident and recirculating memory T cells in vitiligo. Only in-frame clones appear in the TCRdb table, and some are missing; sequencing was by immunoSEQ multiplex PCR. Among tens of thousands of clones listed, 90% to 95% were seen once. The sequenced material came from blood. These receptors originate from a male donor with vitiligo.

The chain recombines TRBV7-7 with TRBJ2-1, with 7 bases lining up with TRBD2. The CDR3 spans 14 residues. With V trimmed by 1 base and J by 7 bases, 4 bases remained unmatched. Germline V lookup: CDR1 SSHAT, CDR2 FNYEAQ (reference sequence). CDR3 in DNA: TGTGCCAGCAGCTTAGGACTAGCTCCGAATGAGCAGTTCTTC. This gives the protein CASSLGLAPNEQFF.

The CDR3 protein is CASSAGTSFGTQYF. In nucleotides, the CDR3 is TGTGCCAGCAGTGCCGGGACTAGTTTTGGTACGCAGTATTTT. The chain is built from TRBV7-2 and TRBJ2-3; 8 bases align to TRBD2. Germline V gene lookup returns CDR1 SGHTA and CDR2 FQGNSA. This CDR3 region has 14 residues. J lost 8 bases, V lost 6 bases, and 10 bases had no gene match.

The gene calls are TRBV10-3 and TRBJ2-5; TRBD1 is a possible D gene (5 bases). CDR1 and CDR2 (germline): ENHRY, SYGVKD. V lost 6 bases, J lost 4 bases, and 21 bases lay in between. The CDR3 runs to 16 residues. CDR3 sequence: CAIRDKITPPRETQYF. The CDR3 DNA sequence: TGTGCCATCAGGGACAAGATCACCCCACCAAGAGAGACCCAGTACTTC.

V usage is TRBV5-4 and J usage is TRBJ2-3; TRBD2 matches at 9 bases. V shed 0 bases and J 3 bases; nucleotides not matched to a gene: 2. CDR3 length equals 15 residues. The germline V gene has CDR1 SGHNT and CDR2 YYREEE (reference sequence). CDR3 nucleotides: TGTGCCAGCAGCTTGGGGACTAGCGTGACAGATACGCAGTATTTT. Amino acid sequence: CASSLGTSVTDTQYF.

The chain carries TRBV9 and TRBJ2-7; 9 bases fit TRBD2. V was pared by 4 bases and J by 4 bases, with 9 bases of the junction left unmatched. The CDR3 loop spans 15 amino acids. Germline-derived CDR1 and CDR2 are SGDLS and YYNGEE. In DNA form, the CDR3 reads TGTGCCAGCAGCAAAGGGGCTAGCGGGATTTACGAGCAGTACTTC. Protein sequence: CASSKGASGIYEQYF.

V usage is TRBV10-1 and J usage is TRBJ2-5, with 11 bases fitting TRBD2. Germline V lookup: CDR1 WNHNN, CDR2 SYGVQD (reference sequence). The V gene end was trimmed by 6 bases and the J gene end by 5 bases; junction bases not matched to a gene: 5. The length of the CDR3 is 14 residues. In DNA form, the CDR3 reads TGCGCCAGCAGCGGGACTAGCGGTTTCGAGACCCAGTACTTC. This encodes CASSGTSGFETQYF.

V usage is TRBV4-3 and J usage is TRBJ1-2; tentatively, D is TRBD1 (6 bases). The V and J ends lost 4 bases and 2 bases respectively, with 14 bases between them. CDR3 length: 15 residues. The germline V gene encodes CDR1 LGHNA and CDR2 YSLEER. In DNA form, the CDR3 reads TGCGCCAGCAGCCTCCTTCAAGGGGGAAACTATGGCTACACCTTC. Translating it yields CASSLLQGGNYGYTF.

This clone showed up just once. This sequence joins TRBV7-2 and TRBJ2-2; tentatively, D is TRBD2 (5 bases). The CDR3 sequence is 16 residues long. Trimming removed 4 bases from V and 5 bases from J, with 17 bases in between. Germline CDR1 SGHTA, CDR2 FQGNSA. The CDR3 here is CASSSPAGLGTGELFF. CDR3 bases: TGTGCCAGCAGCTCTCCCGCGGGCCTAGGGACCGGGGAGCTGTTTTTT.

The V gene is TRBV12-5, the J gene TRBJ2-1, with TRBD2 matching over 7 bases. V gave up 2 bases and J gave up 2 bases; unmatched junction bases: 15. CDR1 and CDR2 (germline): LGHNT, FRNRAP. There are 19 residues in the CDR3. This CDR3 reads CASGLPFTSAPQTYNEQFF. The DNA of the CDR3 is TGTGCTAGTGGTTTGCCCTTCACTAGCGCACCACAAACCTACAATGAGCAGTTCTTC.

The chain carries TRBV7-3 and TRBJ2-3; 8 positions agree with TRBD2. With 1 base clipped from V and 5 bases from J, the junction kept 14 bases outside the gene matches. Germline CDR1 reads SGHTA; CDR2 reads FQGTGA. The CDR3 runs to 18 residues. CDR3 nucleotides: TGTGCCAGCAGCTTAATAGGACTAGCTCAAAAGGGGGGAGATACGCAGTATTTT. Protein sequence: CASSLIGLAQKGGDTQYF.

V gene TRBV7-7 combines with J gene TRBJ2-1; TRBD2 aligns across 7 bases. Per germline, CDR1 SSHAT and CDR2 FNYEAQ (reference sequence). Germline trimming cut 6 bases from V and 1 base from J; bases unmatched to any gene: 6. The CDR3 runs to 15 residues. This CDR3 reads CASSKTSMSYNEQFF. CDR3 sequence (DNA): TGTGCCAGCAGTAAGACTAGCATGTCCTACAATGAGCAGTTCTTC. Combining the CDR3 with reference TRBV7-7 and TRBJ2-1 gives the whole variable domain GAGVSQSPRYKVTKRGQDVTLRCDPISSHATLYWYQQALGQGPEFLTYFNYEAQPDKSGLPSDRFSAERPEGSISTLTIQRTEQRDSAMYRCASSKTSMSYNEQFFGPGTRLTVL.

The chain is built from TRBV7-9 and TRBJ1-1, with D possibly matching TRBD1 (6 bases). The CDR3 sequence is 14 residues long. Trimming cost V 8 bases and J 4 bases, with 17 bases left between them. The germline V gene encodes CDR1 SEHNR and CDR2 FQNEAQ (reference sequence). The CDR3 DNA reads TGTGCCAGCGCACTGGCGGGGGGCCTCACTGAAGCTTTCTTT. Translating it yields CASALAGGLTEAFF.

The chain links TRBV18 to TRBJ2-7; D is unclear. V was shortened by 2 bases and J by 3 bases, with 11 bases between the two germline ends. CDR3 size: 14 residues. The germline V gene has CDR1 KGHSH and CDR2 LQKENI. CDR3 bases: TGTGCCAGCTCACCAGGGCCGCGCGTCTACGAGCAGTACTTC. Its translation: CASSPGPRVYEQYF.

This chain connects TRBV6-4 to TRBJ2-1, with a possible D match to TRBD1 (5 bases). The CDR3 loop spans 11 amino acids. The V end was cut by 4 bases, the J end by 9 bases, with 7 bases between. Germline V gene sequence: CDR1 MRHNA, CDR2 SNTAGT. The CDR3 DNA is TGTGCCAGCAGTGCAGGGTTTGAGCAGTTCTTC. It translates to CASSAGFEQFF.

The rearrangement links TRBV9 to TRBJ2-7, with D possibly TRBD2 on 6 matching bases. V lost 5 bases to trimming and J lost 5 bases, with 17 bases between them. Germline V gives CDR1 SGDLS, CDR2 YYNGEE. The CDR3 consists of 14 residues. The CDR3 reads CASSPTGSNDEQYF. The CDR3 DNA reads TGTGCCAGCAGTCCTACCGGGAGTAATGACGAGCAGTACTTC.

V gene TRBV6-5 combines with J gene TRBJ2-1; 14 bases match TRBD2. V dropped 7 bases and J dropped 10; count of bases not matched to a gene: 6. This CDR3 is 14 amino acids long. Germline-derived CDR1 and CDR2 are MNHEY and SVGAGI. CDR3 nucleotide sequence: TGTGCCAGCAAAGGGACTAGCGGGAGATGGGAGCAGTTCTTC. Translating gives CASKGTSGRWEQFF.

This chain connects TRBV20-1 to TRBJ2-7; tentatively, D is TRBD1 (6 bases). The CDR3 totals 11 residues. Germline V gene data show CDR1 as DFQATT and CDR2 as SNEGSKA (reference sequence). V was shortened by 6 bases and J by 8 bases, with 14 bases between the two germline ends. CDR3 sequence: CSANTGLKQYF. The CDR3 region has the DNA TGCAGTGCAAATACAGGGCTAAAGCAGTACTTC.

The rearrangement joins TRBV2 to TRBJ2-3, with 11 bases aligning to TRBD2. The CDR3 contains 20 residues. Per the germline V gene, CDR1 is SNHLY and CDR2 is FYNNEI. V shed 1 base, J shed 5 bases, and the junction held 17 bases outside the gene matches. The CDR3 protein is CASSEVEQGFTSGSEDTQYF. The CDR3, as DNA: TGTGCCAGCAGTGAAGTTGAACAGGGATTTACTAGCGGGAGTGAAGATACGCAGTATTTT.

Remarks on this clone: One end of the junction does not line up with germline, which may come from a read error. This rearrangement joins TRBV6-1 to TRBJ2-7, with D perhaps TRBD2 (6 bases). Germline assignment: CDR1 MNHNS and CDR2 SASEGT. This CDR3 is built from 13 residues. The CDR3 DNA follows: TGTGCCAGCAGTGAACCCCAGCGGACTATTCCGACCTTC. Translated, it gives CASSEPQRTIPTF.

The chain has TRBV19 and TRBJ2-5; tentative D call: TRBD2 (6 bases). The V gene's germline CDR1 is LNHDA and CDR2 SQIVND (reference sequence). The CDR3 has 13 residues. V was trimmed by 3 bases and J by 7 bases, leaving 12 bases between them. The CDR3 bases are TGTGCCAGTAGTATTCAAGTGGGGGGGACCCAGTACTTC. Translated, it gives CASSIQVGGTQYF.

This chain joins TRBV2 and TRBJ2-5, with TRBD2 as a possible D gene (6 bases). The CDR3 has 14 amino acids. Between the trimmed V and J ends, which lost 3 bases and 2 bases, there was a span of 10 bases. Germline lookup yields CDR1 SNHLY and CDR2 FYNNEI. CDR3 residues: CASSDAAGQETQYF. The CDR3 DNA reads TGTGCCAGCAGTGACGCGGCGGGGCAAGAGACCCAGTACTTC. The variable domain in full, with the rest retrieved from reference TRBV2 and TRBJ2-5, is EPEVTQTPSHQVTQMGQEVILRCVPISNHLYFYWYRQILGQKVEFLVSFYNNEISEKSEIFDDQFSVERPDGSNFTLKIRSTKLEDSAMYFCASSDAAGQETQYFGPGTRLLVL.

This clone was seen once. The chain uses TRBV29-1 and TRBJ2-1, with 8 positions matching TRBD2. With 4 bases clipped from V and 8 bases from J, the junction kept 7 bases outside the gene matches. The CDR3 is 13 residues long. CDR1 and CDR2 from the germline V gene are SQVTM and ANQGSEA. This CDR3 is CSVGLAQRYEQFF. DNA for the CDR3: TGCAGCGTTGGACTAGCGCAGCGTTATGAGCAGTTCTTC.